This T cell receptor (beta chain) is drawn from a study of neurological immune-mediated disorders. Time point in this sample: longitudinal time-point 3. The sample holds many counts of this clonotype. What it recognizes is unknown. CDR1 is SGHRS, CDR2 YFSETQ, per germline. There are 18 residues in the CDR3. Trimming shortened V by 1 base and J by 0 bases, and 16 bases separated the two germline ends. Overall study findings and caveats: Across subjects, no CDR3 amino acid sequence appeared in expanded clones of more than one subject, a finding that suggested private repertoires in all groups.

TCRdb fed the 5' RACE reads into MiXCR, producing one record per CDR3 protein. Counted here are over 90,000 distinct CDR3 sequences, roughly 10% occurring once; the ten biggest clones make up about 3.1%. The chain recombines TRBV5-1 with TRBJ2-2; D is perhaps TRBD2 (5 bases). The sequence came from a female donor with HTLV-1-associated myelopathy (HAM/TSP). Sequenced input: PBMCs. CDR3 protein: CASSLRGSLLPNTGELFF. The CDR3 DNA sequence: TGCGCCAGCAGCTTGAGAGGGTCTCTACTTCCGAACACCGGGGAGCTGTTTTTT.